The 26 T cell receptor beta chains given below trace back to one sample, sequenced in a study of somatic mutations in cytotoxic T cells in rheumatoid arthritis. Generated by immunoSEQ multiplex PCR, the TCRdb table keeps only in-frame clones and is missing some. The sample comprises 3,000 to 4,000 clones, 85% to 95% of which are singletons, and roughly 7.1% rests with the top ten. Sample: CD8+ T cells sorted from blood. Receptors originate from a woman in her fifties or sixties with rheumatoid arthritis.

V usage is TRBV7-6 and J usage is TRBJ2-3, with D perhaps matching TRBD1 (5 bases). V gave up 5 bases and J gave up 5 bases, with 23 bases separating them. CDR3 length: 17 residues. Germline CDR1 and CDR2: SGHVS and FNYEAQ. The chain's CDR3 is CASSLVLGTGGQDTQYF. The CDR3 coding sequence is TGTGCCAGCAGCCTTGTTCTTGGAACAGGTGGCCAAGATACGCAGTATTTT.

As to this clone: One junction end disagrees with the germline gene, perhaps due to a read error. V is TRBV10-3 and J is TRBJ2-2; D is perhaps TRBD2 (5 bases). The CDR3 runs 16 residues. Germline CDR1 and CDR2: ENHRY and SYGVKD. The DNA of the CDR3 is TGTGCCATCACAATCGGCTCCCCGAGGCGGCACCGGGGAGCTGTTTTT. Translated: CAITIGSPRRHRGAVF.

J is TRBJ1-1 and V is TRBV5-1; 7 nucleotides match TRBD1. Germline CDR1 SGHRS, CDR2 YFSETQ. This CDR3 spans 14 amino acids. The ends lost 4 bases at V and 1 base at J; junction bases unmatched: 4. The CDR3: CASSPGQRNTEAFF. As DNA, the CDR3 is TGCGCCAGCAGCCCGGGACAGAGGAACACTGAAGCTTTCTTT.

The genes are TRBV14 and TRBJ1-6; 8 bases map to TRBD1. CDR3 length equals 16 residues. V shed 4 bases, J shed 9 bases, and the junction held 11 bases outside the gene matches. Germline lookup yields CDR1 SGHDN and CDR2 FVKESK. CDR3 coding DNA: TGTGCCAGCAGCCCGACAGGGGTCGGGCCTGGTTCACCCCTCCACTTT. This sequence encodes CASSPTGVGPGSPLHF.

The chain recombines TRBV28 with TRBJ2-7; 10 bases are shared with TRBD2. The length of the CDR3 is 18 residues. V trimming: 3 bases; J trimming: 0 bases; junction bases outside the gene matches: 11. Looked up from germline, CDR1 is MDHEN and CDR2 is SYDVKM. The DNA of the CDR3 is TGTGCCAGCAGTTTTCCGGGACTAGCGTACTCTAGCTCCTACGAGCAGTACTTC. It translates to CASSFPGLAYSSSYEQYF.

The J gene is TRBJ1-3, the V gene TRBV9, with 7 bases aligning to TRBD1. CDR1 SGDLS and CDR2 YYNGEE come from the germline V gene. The length of the CDR3 is 14 residues. The V segment lost 4 bases and the J segment 3 bases; nucleotides outside the gene matches: 4. CDR3 sequence: CASSPYRGGNTIYF. The DNA of the CDR3 is TGTGCCAGCAGCCCCTACAGGGGTGGAAACACCATATATTTT.

The chain employs TRBV7-6 and TRBJ2-1; no firm D call. This CDR3 has 12 residues. V was trimmed by 1 base and J by 8 bases, leaving 6 bases between them. Germline loops: CDR1 SGHVS, CDR2 FNYEAQ. CDR3 DNA: TGTGCCAGCAGCTTAGTAAGCGATGAGCAGTTCTTC. Its protein is CASSLVSDEQFF.

V is TRBV27 and J is TRBJ1-5, with a weak D call TRBD1 (5 bases). V lost 2 bases and J 8 bases, leaving 13 bases between the germline ends. This CDR3 contains 14 residues. Germline CDR1 MNHEY, CDR2 SMNVEV (reference sequence). The chain's CDR3 is CASSLKAGEKPQHF. The CDR3 DNA reads as TGTGCCAGCAGTTTAAAGGCGGGGGAGAAGCCCCAGCATTTT.

The chain is built from TRBV2 and TRBJ1-2; TRBD1 is a possible D gene (5 bases). Germline V CDR1 and CDR2: SNHLY, FYNNEI. V was pared by 4 bases and J by 1 base, with 10 bases between. The CDR3 length is 14 residues. The CDR3 DNA sequence: TGTGCCAGCAGTGGTGGAGGGGTTAACTATGGCTACACCTTC. Amino acid sequence: CASSGGGVNYGYTF.

The rearrangement joins TRBV30 to TRBJ1-1, with TRBD1 as a possible D gene (5 bases). The germline V gene encodes CDR1 GTSNPN and CDR2 SVGIG (reference sequence). Trimming stripped 3 bases from V and 5 bases from J, with 16 bases between. There are 14 residues in the CDR3. In nucleotides, the CDR3 is TGTGCCTGGAGCGCCGATCAGGGTTGGACTGAAGCTTTCTTT. Translating gives CAWSADQGWTEAFF.

This clone was recorded once. The chain combines TRBV7-6 with TRBJ2-6; TRBD1 might be the D (6 bases). Trimming removed 5 bases at V and 2 bases at J, with 10 bases between. Germline loops: CDR1 SGHVS, CDR2 FNYEAQ. The length of the CDR3 is 15 residues. This chain's CDR3 is CASSTPGAGANVLTF. CDR3 nucleotides: TGTGCCAGCAGCACCCCAGGGGCTGGGGCCAACGTCCTGACTTTC.

J is TRBJ1-1 and V is TRBV19; no definite D call. There are 13 residues in the CDR3. Trimming removed 7 bases at V and 1 base at J, with 10 bases between. Looked up from germline, CDR1 is LNHDA and CDR2 is SQIVND (reference sequence). The CDR3 nucleotides read TGTGCCAGTACGGTCTCCTCGAACACTGAAGCTTTCTTT. This gives the protein CASTVSSNTEAFF.

The chain employs TRBV10-3 and TRBJ2-1, with D perhaps TRBD2 (6 bases). CDR1 and CDR2 (germline): ENHRY, SYGVKD. This CDR3 contains 14 residues. Between the trimmed V and J ends, which lost 4 bases and 7 bases, there was a span of 14 bases. The CDR3 bases are TGTGCCATCAGTGTCATCCCGGGAGAAAATGAGCAGTTCTTC. It translates to CAISVIPGENEQFF.

The chain couples TRBV28 to TRBJ1-1; TRBD1 matches at 8 bases. There are 14 residues in the CDR3. The ends lost 1 base at V and 3 bases at J; junction bases unmatched: 1. The V gene's germline CDR1 is MDHEN and CDR2 SYDVKM. CDR3 bases: TGTGCCAGCAGTTTATTACAGGGGGACACTGAAGCTTTCTTT. Amino acid sequence: CASSLLQGDTEAFF.

V is TRBV6-5 and J is TRBJ1-4; TRBD1 agrees at 9 bases. The CDR3 is 16 residues long. Germline V gene lookup returns CDR1 MNHEY and CDR2 SVGAGI. The junction had 2 bases not matched to a gene; V was cut back by 0 bases and J by 3 bases. The CDR3 here is CASSYSGTGSNEKLFF. Written as DNA, the CDR3 is TGTGCCAGCAGTTACTCGGGGACAGGGTCTAATGAAAAACTGTTTTTT.

The chain recombines TRBV11-3 with TRBJ2-1, with a possible D match to TRBD2 (5 bases). The V and J ends lost 5 bases and 3 bases respectively, with 8 bases between them. CDR1 and CDR2 from the germline V gene are SGHNT and YENEEA. This CDR3 is built from 13 residues. The DNA for the CDR3 is TGTGCCAGCAGCCTCCGGGGCTACAATGAGCAGTTCTTC. Amino acids: CASSLRGYNEQFF.

This clone was seen a single time. Other DNA sequences from this sample encode an identical CDR3 as well. The CDR3 coding sequence is TGTGCCAGTGCGGGACTAGCGGGGGGTTACAATGAGCAGTTCTTC. This codes for CASAGLAGGYNEQFF. The genes are TRBV27 and TRBJ2-1; 15 nucleotides line up with TRBD2. From germline, CDR1 is MNHEY and CDR2 SMNVEV (reference sequence). The CDR3 length is 15 residues. V was pared by 9 bases and J by 4 bases, with 4 bases of the junction left unmatched.

This chain connects TRBV10-2 to TRBJ1-1; no reliable D call. The V gene's germline CDR1 is WSHSY and CDR2 SAAADI. The CDR3 contains 12 residues. With 1 base removed from V and 4 bases from J, the gap between germline ends came to 4 bases. The CDR3 sequence: CASSEWLTEAFF. CDR3 nucleotides: TGCGCCAGCAGTGAGTGGCTCACTGAAGCTTTCTTT.

As regards this clone: One junction end does not reproduce the germline sequence, and a read error may be involved. The V call is TRBV9, the J call TRBJ2-1; TRBD2 matches 8 bases. This CDR3 has 15 residues. Germline loops: CDR1 SGDLS, CDR2 YYNGEE. CDR3 DNA: TGTGCCGGCAGCGTAAATAGCGGGATAATTAATGAGCAGTTCTTC. It encodes CAGSVNSGIINEQFF.

This clone showed up just once. J is TRBJ2-5 and V is TRBV18; tentatively, D is TRBD1 (5 bases). The germline V gene encodes CDR1 KGHSH and CDR2 LQKENI. The CDR3 contains 13 residues. Trimming took 4 bases from V and 2 from J, leaving 8 bases between them. CDR3 bases: TGTGCCAGCTCACTTCGACAGCAAGAGACCCAGTACTTC. Translated, it gives CASSLRQQETQYF.

The chain links TRBV11-2 to TRBJ2-7, with D perhaps matching TRBD2 (5 bases). Trimming left V 1 base short and J 4 bases short, with 11 bases between. Germline V CDR1 and CDR2: SGHAT, FQNNGV. CDR3 size: 14 residues. The CDR3 DNA is TGTGCCAGCAGCTTAGGGCTAGCCGGGTACGAGCAGTACTTC. Protein product: CASSLGLAGYEQYF.

The J gene is TRBJ2-1, the V gene TRBV7-9, with 10 bases matching TRBD2. J was trimmed by 3 bases and V by 5 bases; bases with no gene match: 10. The CDR3 loop spans 17 amino acids. The germline V gene has CDR1 SEHNR and CDR2 FQNEAQ (reference sequence). The CDR3 region is CASSLRGAGGLYNEQFF. DNA of the CDR3: TGTGCCAGCAGCCTAAGGGGAGCGGGAGGGCTCTACAATGAGCAGTTCTTC.

V and J are TRBV6-5 and TRBJ2-7; D might be TRBD2 (5 bases). Germline V gene lookup returns CDR1 MNHEY and CDR2 SVGAGI. The CDR3 is 13 residues long. Trimming shortened V by 2 bases and J by 9 bases, and 14 bases separated the two germline ends. The CDR3 sequence is CASSYGRGSWQYF. The CDR3 bases are TGTGCCAGCAGTTACGGCCGGGGTTCGTGGCAGTACTTC.

The chain employs TRBV4-1 and TRBJ1-2; maybe TRBD1 (5 bases). The CDR3 totals 12 residues. Per the germline V gene, CDR1 is MGHRA and CDR2 is YSYEKL. Trimming took off 4 bases at V and 8 bases at J, with 11 bases between the two ends. CDR3 amino acids: CASSPGAGGYTF. CDR3 DNA sequence: TGCGCCAGCAGCCCTGGGGCAGGGGGCTACACCTTC.

This chain links TRBV6-1 with TRBJ2-7; the D gene is possibly TRBD1 (5 bases). This CDR3 region has 13 residues. CDR1 and CDR2 from the germline V gene are MNHNS and SASEGT. V was cut by 2 bases and J by 5 bases, with 10 bases left in between. The CDR3 nucleotides read TGTGCCAGCAGTGAACGCAGGGATAACGAGCAGTACTTC. Protein: CASSERRDNEQYF.

The rearrangement joins TRBV4-1 to TRBJ1-1; the D gene is possibly TRBD1 (6 bases). The germline V and J ends were trimmed by 4 bases and 11 bases, with 20 bases remaining between them. Looked up from germline, CDR1 is MGHRA and CDR2 is YSYEKL. The CDR3 is made up of 14 amino acids. CDR3 nucleotide sequence: TGCGCCAGCAGCCGAGTAGGGGGGGGCGCTGGGGCTTTCTTT. This gives the protein CASSRVGGGAGAFF.